A single sample gave rise to the 2 T cell receptor beta chains below, sequenced in a study of CD8 T cells in ankylosing spondylitis. TCRdb processed the 5' RACE reads anew with MiXCR; each CDR3 protein has one entry. The table records around 130,000 distinct CDR3 sequences, roughly an eighth of them present only once. The sequenced material came from blood, either unsorted or a sorted T cell fraction (not recorded which). These receptors all stem from a female donor with ankylosing spondylitis or in good health (not recorded which).

This clonotype has at least ten counts. The rearrangement joins TRBV5-1 to TRBJ1-4; no reliable D call. Trimming shortened V by 0 bases and J by 3 bases, and 6 bases separated the two germline ends. Germline CDR1 is SGHRS and CDR2 is YFSETQ. The CDR3 consists of 14 residues. In nucleotides, the CDR3 is TGCGCCAGCAGCTTGGAAAGGGCTAATGAAAAACTGTTTTTT. Protein product: CASSLERANEKLFF.

This clonotype was seen a handful of times. This rearrangement joins TRBV9 to TRBJ2-5, with D uncertain. The CDR3 covers 16 residues. Trimming took off 0 bases at V and 2 bases at J, with 14 bases between the two ends. Germline assignment: CDR1 SGDLS and CDR2 YYNGEE. The CDR3 DNA reads as TGTGCCAGCAGCGTAGGCGTGGGCAGAACTCAAGAGACCCAGTACTTC. Protein: CASSVGVGRTQETQYF. Full variable domain (rest looked up from reference TRBV9 and TRBJ2-5): DSGVTQTPKHLITATGQRVTLRCSPRSGDLSVYWYQQSLDQGLQFLIQYYNGEERAKGNILERFSAQQFPDLHSELNLSSLELGDSALYFCASSVGVGRTQETQYFGPGTRLLVL.